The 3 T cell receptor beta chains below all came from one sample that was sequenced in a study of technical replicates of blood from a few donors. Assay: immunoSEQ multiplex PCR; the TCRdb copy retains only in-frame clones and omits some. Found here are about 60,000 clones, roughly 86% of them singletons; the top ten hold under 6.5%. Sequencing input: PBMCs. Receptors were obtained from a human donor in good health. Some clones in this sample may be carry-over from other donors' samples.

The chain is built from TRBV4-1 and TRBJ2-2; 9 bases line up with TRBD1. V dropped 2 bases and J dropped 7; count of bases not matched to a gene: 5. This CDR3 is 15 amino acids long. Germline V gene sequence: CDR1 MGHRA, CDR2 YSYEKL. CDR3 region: CASSQKQGAVGELFF. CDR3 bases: TGCGCCAGCAGCCAAAAACAGGGGGCTGTCGGGGAGCTGTTTTTT.

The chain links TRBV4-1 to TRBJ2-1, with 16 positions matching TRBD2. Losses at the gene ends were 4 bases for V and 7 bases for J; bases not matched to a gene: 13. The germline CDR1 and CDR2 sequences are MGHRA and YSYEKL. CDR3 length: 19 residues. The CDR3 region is CASSREGGTSGGGRNEQFF. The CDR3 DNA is TGCGCCAGCAGCCGGGAAGGTGGGACTAGCGGGGGGGGGCGGAATGAGCAGTTCTTC.

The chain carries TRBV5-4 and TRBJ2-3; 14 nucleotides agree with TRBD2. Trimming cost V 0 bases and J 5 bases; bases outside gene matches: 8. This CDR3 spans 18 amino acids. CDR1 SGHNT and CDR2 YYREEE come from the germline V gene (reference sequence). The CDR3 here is CASSLAWTSGGSQDTQYF. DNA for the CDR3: TGTGCCAGCAGCTTGGCCTGGACTAGCGGGGGGTCCCAAGATACGCAGTATTTT.